These 10 T cell receptor beta chains came from one sample sequenced in a study of blood T cells in healthy people across ages. A J-beta primer mix and a sample-barcoded 5' primer were used in a second PCR of roughly 6 to 11 cycles. Using its own MiXCR run on the 5' RACE reads, TCRdb lists one record per CDR3 protein. The sample consists of 550,000 to 800,000 distinct CDR3 sequences, around a fifth of them appearing once. The sequenced material came from blood. The receptors derive from a man between 65 and 80 years old in good health.

Comments on this clonotype: A read error is likely, as this CDR3 ends without the conserved phenylalanine or tryptophan. This rearrangement joins TRBV11-3 to TRBJ2-3; 7 positions match TRBD2. The germline V gene encodes CDR1 SGHNT and CDR2 YENEEA. The CDR3 spans 17 residues. V was pared by 5 bases and J by 4 bases, with 15 bases of the junction left unmatched. Here the CDR3 DNA reads TGTGCCAGCAGCACTTCTTTCGGGACTATAGCCGCAGATACGCAGTATCTT. Residues: CASSTSFGTIAADTQYL.

This clonotype was detected only a few times. The gene calls are TRBV4-1 and TRBJ2-5, with 14 bases aligning to TRBD2. V gave up 6 bases and J gave up 5 bases; unmatched junction bases: 2. The CDR3 has 14 residues. From germline, CDR1 is MGHRA and CDR2 YSYEKL. CDR3 in DNA: TGCGCCAGCAGGGGACTAGCGGGAGTGGAGACCCAGTACTTC. Residues: CASRGLAGVETQYF.

This rearrangement joins TRBV6-5 to TRBJ2-3; D might be TRBD1 (5 bases). Deletions cut 0 bases from V and 1 base from J, with 8 bases between. Germline V gene sequence: CDR1 MNHEY, CDR2 SVGAGI. The length of the CDR3 is 15 residues. In DNA, the CDR3 is TGTGCCAGCAGTTACTCGTCCAGGGGCACAGATACGCAGTATTTT. Translated, it gives CASSYSSRGTDTQYF.

This chain's CDR3 is CASSPDWGGEQFF. The CDR3 nucleotides are TGTGCCAGCAGTCCGGACTGGGGGGGAGAGCAGTTCTTC. The chain is built from TRBV6-1 and TRBJ2-1; 7 bases fit TRBD2. With V trimmed by 5 bases and J by 10 bases, 8 bases remained unmatched. The CDR3 runs 13 residues. CDR1 is MNHNS, CDR2 SASEGT, per germline.

This clonotype appeared a few times. The chain links TRBV7-9 to TRBJ2-4; D gene uncertain. Trimming left V 2 bases short and J 2 bases short, with 16 bases between. Germline V gene data show CDR1 as SEHNR and CDR2 as FQNEAQ (reference sequence). This CDR3 is 17 amino acids long. The CDR3 DNA follows: TGTGCCAGCAGCTTAACGGGCGCAGGCCGCCCCAAAAACATTCAGTACTTC. Its protein product is CASSLTGAGRPKNIQYF.

The genes are TRBV20-1 and TRBJ2-5; 13 positions agree with TRBD2. The end of the DNA fits TRBJ2-7 better, so the J call may be wrong. CDR3 size: 17 residues. Germline lookup yields CDR1 DFQATT and CDR2 SNEGSKA (reference sequence). Here the CDR3 DNA reads TGCAGTGCCGCCGGGACGGGGACTAGCGGGACACTCTACGAGCAGTACTTC. The encoded protein is CSAAGTGTSGTLYEQYF.

This clonotype was counted only a few times. The rearrangement links TRBV3-1 to TRBJ2-6, with a possible D match to TRBD2 (6 bases). Germline V gene data show CDR1 as LGHDT and CDR2 as YNNKEL (reference sequence). The CDR3 contains 18 residues. With 1 base removed from V and 1 base from J, the gap between germline ends came to 14 bases. CDR3 bases: TGTGCCAGCAGCCAAGTTCGGCGGGGACCTTCTGGGGCCAACGTCCTGACTTTC. As protein: CASSQVRRGPSGANVLTF.

The chain carries TRBV7-9 and TRBJ2-1; 10 bases agree with TRBD1. J was trimmed by 10 bases and V by 5 bases; bases with no gene match: 11. Germline loops: CDR1 SEHNR, CDR2 FQNEAQ (reference sequence). This CDR3 spans 15 amino acids. In DNA, the CDR3 is TGTGCCAGCAGCCTGGGACAGGGGAAGGGTGGGGAGCAGTTCTTC. Translation gives CASSLGQGKGGEQFF.

This clonotype has just a few counts. The chain joins TRBV6-6 to TRBJ2-6; D remains unclear. The CDR3 sequence is 14 residues long. V was shortened by 2 bases and J by 2 bases, with 4 bases between the two germline ends. Looked up from germline, CDR1 is MNHNY and CDR2 is SVGAGI (reference sequence). CDR3 DNA: TGTGCCAGCAGTTACGGAACTGGGGCCAACGTCCTGACTTTC. The encoded protein is CASSYGTGANVLTF.

This chain connects TRBV12-3 or TRBV12-4 to TRBJ1-4; D call uncertain. Trimming stripped 4 bases from V and 11 bases from J, with 8 bases between. CDR3 length equals 11 residues. This chain's CDR3 is CASSYMGKLFF. The CDR3 DNA follows: TGTGCCAGCAGTTATATGGGTAAACTGTTTTTT.